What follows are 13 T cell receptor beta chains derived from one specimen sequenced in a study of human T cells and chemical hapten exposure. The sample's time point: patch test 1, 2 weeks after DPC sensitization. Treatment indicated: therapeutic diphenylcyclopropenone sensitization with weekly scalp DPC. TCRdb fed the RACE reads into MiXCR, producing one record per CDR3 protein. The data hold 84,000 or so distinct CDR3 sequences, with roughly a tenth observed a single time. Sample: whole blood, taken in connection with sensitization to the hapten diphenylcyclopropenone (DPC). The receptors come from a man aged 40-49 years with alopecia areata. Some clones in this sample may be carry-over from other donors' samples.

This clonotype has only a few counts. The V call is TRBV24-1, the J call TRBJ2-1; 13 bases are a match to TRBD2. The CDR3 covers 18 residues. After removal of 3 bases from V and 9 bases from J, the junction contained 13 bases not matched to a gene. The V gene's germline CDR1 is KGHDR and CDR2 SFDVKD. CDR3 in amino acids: CATSDLAKGLAGAFEQFF. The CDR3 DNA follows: TGTGCCACCAGTGATCTAGCCAAAGGACTAGCGGGAGCATTTGAGCAGTTCTTC.

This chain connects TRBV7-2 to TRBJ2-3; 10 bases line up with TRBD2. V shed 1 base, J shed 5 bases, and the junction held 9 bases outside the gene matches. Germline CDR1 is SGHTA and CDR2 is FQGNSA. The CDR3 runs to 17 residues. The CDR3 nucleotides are TGTGCCAGCAGCTTAGGACTAGCGGGCCTAGGAGGAGATACGCAGTATTTT. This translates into CASSLGLAGLGGDTQYF.

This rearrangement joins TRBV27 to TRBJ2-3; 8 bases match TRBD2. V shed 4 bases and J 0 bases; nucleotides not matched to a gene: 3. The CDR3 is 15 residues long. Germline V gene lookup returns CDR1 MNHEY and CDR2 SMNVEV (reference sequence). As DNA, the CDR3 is TGTGCCAGCAGTTATGGGACTAGGAGCACAGATACGCAGTATTTT. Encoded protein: CASSYGTRSTDTQYF.

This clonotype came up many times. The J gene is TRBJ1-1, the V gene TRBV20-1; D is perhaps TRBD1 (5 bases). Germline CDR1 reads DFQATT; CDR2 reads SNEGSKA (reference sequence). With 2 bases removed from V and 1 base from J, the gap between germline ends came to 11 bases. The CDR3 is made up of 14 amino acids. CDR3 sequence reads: CSARKGASNTEAFF. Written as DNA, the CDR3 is TGCAGTGCTAGAAAAGGGGCATCGAACACTGAAGCTTTCTTT.

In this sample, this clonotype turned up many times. The CDR3 nucleotides read TGTGCCAGCAGTGTGACAGCTAACTATGGCTACACCTTC. Its protein product is CASSVTANYGYTF. V and J are TRBV12-3 or TRBV12-4 and TRBJ1-2, with D perhaps matching TRBD1 (5 bases). The CDR3 contains 13 residues. V was trimmed by 5 bases and J by 0 bases, leaving 7 bases between them.

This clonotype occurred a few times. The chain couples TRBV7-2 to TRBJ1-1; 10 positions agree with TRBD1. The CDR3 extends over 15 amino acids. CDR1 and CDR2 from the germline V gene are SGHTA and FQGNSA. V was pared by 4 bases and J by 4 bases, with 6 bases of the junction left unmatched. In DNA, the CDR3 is TGTGCCAGCAGCTCTAGGACAGGGGGAGGCACTGAAGCTTTCTTT. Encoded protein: CASSSRTGGGTEAFF.

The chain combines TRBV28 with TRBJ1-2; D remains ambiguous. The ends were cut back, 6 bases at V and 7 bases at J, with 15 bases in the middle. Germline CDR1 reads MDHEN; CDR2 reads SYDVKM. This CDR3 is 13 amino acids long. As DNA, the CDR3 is TGTGCCAGCAGGGTTACAGTCTCTCCTGGCTACACCTTC. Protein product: CASRVTVSPGYTF.

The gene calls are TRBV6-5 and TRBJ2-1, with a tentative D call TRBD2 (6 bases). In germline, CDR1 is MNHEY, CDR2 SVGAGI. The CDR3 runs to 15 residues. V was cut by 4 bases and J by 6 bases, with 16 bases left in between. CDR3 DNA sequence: TGTGCCAGCAGTTCTGGACTACTCAGCTCCAATGAGCAGTTCTTC. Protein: CASSSGLLSSNEQFF.

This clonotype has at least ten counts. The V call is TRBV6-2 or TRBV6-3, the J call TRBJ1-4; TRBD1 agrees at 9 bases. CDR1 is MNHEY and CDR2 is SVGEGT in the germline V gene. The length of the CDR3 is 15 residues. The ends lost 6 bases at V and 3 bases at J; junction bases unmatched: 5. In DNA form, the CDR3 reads TGTGCCAGCAGCCCGAACAGGGGGCCTAATGAAAAACTGTTTTTT. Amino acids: CASSPNRGPNEKLFF.

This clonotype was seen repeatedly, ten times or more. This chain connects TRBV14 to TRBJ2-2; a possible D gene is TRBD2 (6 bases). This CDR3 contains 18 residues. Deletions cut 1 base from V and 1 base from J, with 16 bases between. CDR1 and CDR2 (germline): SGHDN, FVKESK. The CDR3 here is CASSQVNRREMNTGELFF. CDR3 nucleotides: TGTGCCAGCAGCCAAGTAAATAGGCGGGAAATGAACACCGGGGAGCTGTTTTTT.

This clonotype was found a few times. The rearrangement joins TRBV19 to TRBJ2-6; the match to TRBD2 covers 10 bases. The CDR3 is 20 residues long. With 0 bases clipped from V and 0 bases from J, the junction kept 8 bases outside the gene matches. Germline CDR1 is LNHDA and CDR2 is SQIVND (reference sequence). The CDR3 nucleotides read TGTGCCAGTAGTATAGACGGACCGGGACTAGCGTCCTCTGGGGCCAACGTCCTGACTTTC. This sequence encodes CASSIDGPGLASSGANVLTF.

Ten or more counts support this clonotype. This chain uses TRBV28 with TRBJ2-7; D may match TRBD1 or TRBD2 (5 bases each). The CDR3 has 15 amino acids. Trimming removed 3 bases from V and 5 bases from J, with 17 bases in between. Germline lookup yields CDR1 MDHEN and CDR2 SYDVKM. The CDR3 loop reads CASSLLPGRFDEQYF. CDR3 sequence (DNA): TGTGCCAGCAGTTTGTTACCGGGACGGTTTGACGAGCAGTACTTC.

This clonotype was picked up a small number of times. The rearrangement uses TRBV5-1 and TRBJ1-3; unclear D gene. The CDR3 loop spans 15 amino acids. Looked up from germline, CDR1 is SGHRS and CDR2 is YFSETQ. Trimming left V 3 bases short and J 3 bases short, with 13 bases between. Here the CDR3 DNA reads TGCGCCAGCAGCTCCCAGAGTTCGGTTGGAAACACCATATATTTT. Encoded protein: CASSSQSSVGNTIYF. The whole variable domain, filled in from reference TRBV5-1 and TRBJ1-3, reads KAGVTQTPRYLIKTRGQQVTLSCSPISGHRSVSWYQQTPGQGLQFLFEYFSETQRNKGNFPGRFSGRQFSNSRSEMNVSTLELGDSALYLCASSSQSSVGNTIYFGEGSWLTVV.